These 23 T cell receptor beta chains were all obtained from the same sample, sequenced in a study of spatial heterogeneity in lung cancer. Indicated time point: blood at routine non-recurrence follow-up after resection. A single record per CDR3 protein comes from TCRdb applying MiXCR to the 5' RACE reads. Of about 110,000 distinct CDR3 sequences detected, 9.5% to 14% appear once; the ten largest clones hold approximately 24%. The source material was PBMCs, sampled at follow-up. The receptors here all came from a female donor with early-stage non-small cell lung cancer.

The chain combines TRBV20-1 with TRBJ2-7; 13 bases line up with TRBD2. Germline V gives CDR1 DFQATT, CDR2 SNEGSKA (reference sequence). The CDR3 length is 17 residues. Germline trimming cut 7 bases from V and 0 bases from J; bases unmatched to any gene: 12. The CDR3 region has the DNA TGCAGTGTAACCGGGACTAGCGGGATGTTATACTCCTACGAGCAGTACTTC. This sequence encodes CSVTGTSGMLYSYEQYF.

The rearrangement joins TRBV27 to TRBJ2-5; the match to TRBD1 covers 12 bases. The CDR3 is 15 residues long. Per germline, CDR1 MNHEY and CDR2 SMNVEV (reference sequence). After removal of 6 bases from V and 5 bases from J, the junction contained 7 bases not matched to a gene. This CDR3 reads CASSRGDRGQETQYF. CDR3 bases: TGTGCCAGCAGCCGCGGGGACAGGGGGCAGGAGACCCAGTACTTC.

This rearrangement joins TRBV20-1 to TRBJ2-7; 9 nucleotides line up with TRBD1. The V and J ends lost 3 bases and 3 bases, in that order; junction bases with no gene match: 9. The CDR3 length is 15 residues. The germline V gene encodes CDR1 DFQATT and CDR2 SNEGSKA (reference sequence). DNA for the CDR3: TGCAGTGCTAGGAGCCCGCCGGGACAGGGCTACGAGCAGTACGTC. Protein sequence: CSARSPPGQGYEQYV.

The V and J genes are TRBV6-2 or TRBV6-3 and TRBJ1-2; perhaps TRBD1 as D (6 bases). Germline CDR1 is MNHEY and CDR2 is SVGEGT. This CDR3 is 13 amino acids long. V lost 4 bases to trimming and J lost 7 bases, with 13 bases between them. The CDR3 nucleotides read TGTGCCAGCAGTTTGACAGGTCCTTCTGGCTACACCTTC. It translates to CASSLTGPSGYTF.

Concerning this clonotype itself: A much larger clone lies a single base off, so this may be a read error. The rearrangement uses TRBV27 and TRBJ1-1; D remains unclear. The germline gives CDR1 MNHEY, CDR2 SMNVEV (reference sequence). The CDR3 runs 15 residues. The CDR3 DNA follows: TGTGCCAGCAGGAACAGTCCACCTTTGAACACTGTAGCTTTCTTT. Translation: CASRNSPPLNTVAFF.

This clonotype was seen only a few times. This chain connects TRBV7-2 to TRBJ2-2; D gene uncertain. V was clipped by 5 bases and J by 6 bases, with 13 bases between them. This CDR3 is built from 14 residues. Germline V gives CDR1 SGHTA, CDR2 FQGNSA. The CDR3 loop is CASSRDRVAGELFF. The DNA of the CDR3 is TGTGCCAGCAGCCGTGATAGGGTCGCCGGGGAGCTGTTTTTT.

The chain carries TRBV15 and TRBJ2-3, with 7 bases aligning to TRBD2. The germline V gene has CDR1 LNHNV and CDR2 YYDKDF (reference sequence). The V gene end was trimmed by 3 bases and the J gene end by 4 bases; junction bases not matched to a gene: 7. CDR3 size: 15 residues. DNA of the CDR3: TGTGCCACCAGCAGCCGCGGGAGTCGTCCAGATACGCAGTATTTT. Its protein is CATSSRGSRPDTQYF.

This clonotype showed up just a few times. V usage is TRBV2 and J usage is TRBJ2-7; 9 bases agree with TRBD2. The CDR3 contains 15 residues. From germline, CDR1 is SNHLY and CDR2 FYNNEI. Unmatched junction bases numbered 12, after V lost 9 bases and J lost 3 bases. The CDR3 nucleotides are TGTGCCAGTGGAACAATAGCGGGAGTGCACTACGAGCAGTACTTC. Translated, it gives CASGTIAGVHYEQYF.

This clonotype showed up many times. The rearrangement joins TRBV12-5 to TRBJ2-7, with TRBD1 as a possible D gene (5 bases). V was shortened by 1 base and J by 4 bases, with 14 bases between the two germline ends. The CDR3 is 15 amino acids. Germline assignment: CDR1 LGHNT and CDR2 FRNRAP. The CDR3 protein is CASGLDSDMGYEQYV. Here the CDR3 DNA reads TGTGCTAGTGGTTTGGATTCGGACATGGGGTACGAGCAGTACGTC.

This clonotype was recorded a few times. The V gene is TRBV4-1, the J gene TRBJ2-3; either TRBD1 or TRBD2 may fit D (5 bases each). V lost 0 bases and J 11 bases, leaving 15 bases between the germline ends. CDR3 length equals 14 residues. Germline values: CDR1 MGHRA, CDR2 YSYEKL. The CDR3 nucleotides read TGCGCCAGCAGCCAAGAAGGGACGGCCACGGTGCAGTATTTT. It specifies CASSQEGTATVQYF.

The chain uses TRBV20-1 and TRBJ1-1; D uncertain. In germline, CDR1 is DFQATT, CDR2 SNEGSKA (reference sequence). V lost 3 bases to trimming and J lost 1 base, with 18 bases between them. CDR3 length equals 16 residues. The CDR3: CSASIGSVGRNTEAFF. As DNA, the CDR3 is TGCAGTGCTAGTATAGGTTCGGTAGGGAGGAACACTGAAGCTTTCTTT.

This clonotype was detected a few times. V gene TRBV29-1 combines with J gene TRBJ2-3; TRBD2 agrees at 11 bases. Germline V gene sequence: CDR1 SQVTM, CDR2 ANQGSEA. V was clipped by 4 bases and J by 0 bases; unmatched bases: 3. This CDR3 has 15 amino acids. CDR3 residues: CSVAASGRSTDTQYF. Here the CDR3 DNA reads TGCAGCGTTGCGGCTAGCGGGAGGAGCACAGATACGCAGTATTTT.

A few counts support this clonotype. The chain links TRBV10-3 to TRBJ2-5, with D maybe TRBD2 (5 bases). The V end was cut by 6 bases, the J end by 2 bases, with 10 bases between. The CDR3 length is 13 residues. Germline CDR1 is ENHRY and CDR2 is SYGVKD. The CDR3: CAIRREGQETQYF. DNA of the CDR3: TGTGCCATCAGACGGGAAGGACAAGAGACCCAGTACTTC.

The gene calls are TRBV7-7 and TRBJ2-1; D not resolved. Germline V gene lookup returns CDR1 SSHAT and CDR2 FNYEAQ (reference sequence). CDR3 size: 18 residues. V dropped 3 bases and J dropped 0 bases, with 18 bases sitting between them. The CDR3 bases are TGTGCCAGCAGCTTCTCGTCCGCGGCAACACTCTCCTACAATGAGCAGTTCTTC. This translates into CASSFSSAATLSYNEQFF. Combining the CDR3 with reference TRBV7-7 and TRBJ2-1 gives the whole variable domain GAGVSQSPRYKVTKRGQDVTLRCDPISSHATLYWYQQALGQGPEFLTYFNYEAQPDKSGLPSDRFSAERPEGSISTLTIQRTEQRDSAMYRCASSFSSAATLSYNEQFFGPGTRLTVL.

A remark on this clonotype: The conserved phenylalanine or tryptophan is not found at the CDR3 terminus, so this likely reflects a read error. The chain couples TRBV7-9 to TRBJ2-7; TRBD1 aligns across 9 bases. V lost 4 bases and J lost 1; bases outside the gene matches: 5. The germline V gene encodes CDR1 SEHNR and CDR2 FQNEAQ (reference sequence). The CDR3 sequence is 15 residues long. CDR3 residues: CASSSAGTGSYEQYY. The CDR3 nucleotides are TGTGCCAGCAGCTCCGCGGGGACAGGGTCCTACGAGCAGTACTAC.

The rearrangement joins TRBV10-3 to TRBJ1-1; tentative D call: TRBD1 (5 bases). The V and J ends lost 0 bases and 7 bases respectively, with 12 bases between them. The CDR3 is 14 residues long. Germline V lookup: CDR1 ENHRY, CDR2 SYGVKD. The CDR3 DNA sequence: TGTGCCATCAGTGAGTCGTTCAGGGCAGTTGAAGCTTTCTTT. This sequence encodes CAISESFRAVEAFF.

This chain uses TRBV28 with TRBJ1-2; D is unclear. Per germline, CDR1 MDHEN and CDR2 SYDVKM. V lost 6 bases, J lost 7 bases, and 18 bases lay in between. This CDR3 spans 14 amino acids. CDR3 sequence (DNA): TGTGCCAGCAGCCTTGTCGCCGGCCCCACTGGCTACACCTTC. It specifies CASSLVAGPTGYTF.

The rearrangement joins TRBV15 to TRBJ2-7; TRBD1 matches 7 bases. V lost 2 bases and J lost 2; bases outside the gene matches: 6. CDR1 is LNHNV, CDR2 YYDKDF, per germline (reference sequence). This CDR3 is 15 amino acids long. In DNA form, the CDR3 reads TGTGCCACCAGCAGAAGTCGGACAGGAGCCTACGAGCAGTACTTC. Its protein product is CATSRSRTGAYEQYF.

The genes are TRBV6-1 and TRBJ2-1; 13 bases are a match to TRBD2. This CDR3 has 15 amino acids. V lost 10 bases and J lost 0; bases outside the gene matches: 3. The V gene's germline CDR1 is MNHNS and CDR2 SASEGT. As DNA, the CDR3 is TGTGCCACCCGGACTAGCGGGAGCTCCTACAATGAGCAGTTCTTC. Its protein product is CATRTSGSSYNEQFF.

This chain uses TRBV27 with TRBJ2-1; 8 bases align to TRBD1. V lost 8 bases and J lost 7; bases outside the gene matches: 16. Germline V gene data show CDR1 as MNHEY and CDR2 as SMNVEV (reference sequence). CDR3 size: 16 residues. CDR3 residues: CASRRGGQGKMNEQFF. The DNA of the CDR3 is TGTGCCAGCCGTCGAGGAGGACAGGGAAAAATGAATGAGCAGTTCTTC.

The table lists this clonotype with many counts. This rearrangement joins TRBV3-1 to TRBJ2-5; the D gene is possibly TRBD1 (5 bases). Germline CDR1 is LGHDT and CDR2 is YNNKEL (reference sequence). V lost 1 base, J lost 5 bases, and 14 bases lay in between. The CDR3 extends over 15 amino acids. CDR3 loop: CASSQGNRLMETQYF. In nucleotides, the CDR3 is TGTGCCAGCAGCCAAGGAAACAGGTTGATGGAGACCCAGTACTTC.

The chain employs TRBV7-2 and TRBJ2-7; D possibly corresponds to TRBD2 (6 bases). The CDR3 spans 14 residues. The germline V gene has CDR1 SGHTA and CDR2 FQGNSA. Trimming shortened V by 5 bases and J by 6 bases, and 17 bases separated the two germline ends. The DNA for the CDR3 is TGTGCCAGCAGCCCCCCAAACGGGAGAGGCGAGCAGTACTTC. It yields the protein CASSPPNGRGEQYF. Drawing the rest from reference TRBV7-2 and TRBJ2-7, the complete variable domain is GAGVSQSPSNKVTEKGKDVELRCDPISGHTALYWYRQSLGQGLEFLIYFQGNSAPDKSGLPSDRFSAERTGGSVSTLTIQRTQQEDSAVYLCASSPPNGRGEQYFGPGTRLTVT.

The sample holds many counts of this clonotype. The CDR3 protein is CSARYTADTQYF. The CDR3 nucleotides read TGCAGTGCTAGATACACGGCAGATACGCAGTATTTT. V and J are TRBV20-1 and TRBJ2-3; D gene uncertain. Germline V gene data show CDR1 as DFQATT and CDR2 as SNEGSKA (reference sequence). The CDR3 runs to 12 residues. The V end lost 2 bases, the J end lost 4 bases, and 7 bases lay between the germline ends.